These 2 T cell receptor beta chains were all obtained from the same sample, sequenced in a study of shared clonotypes between healthy human individuals. Using immunoSEQ multiplex PCR, the repertoire was profiled, and TCRdb retains in-frame clones only, with some absent. The sample consists of some 2,000,000 clones, roughly 94% of them appearing once. What was sequenced was naive CD4+ T cells sorted from blood. Noted subset: CD45RA+ positively selected. The receptors here all came from a man in his late teens or twenties in good health.

The chain couples TRBV7-9 to TRBJ2-5; 13 nucleotides agree with TRBD2. CDR1 is SEHNR and CDR2 is FQNEAQ in the germline V gene (reference sequence). The CDR3 extends over 16 amino acids. The J segment lost 2 bases and the V segment lost 2 bases, leaving 2 bases of the junction unmatched. The CDR3 is CASSLTTSGGQETQYF. For the CDR3, the DNA is TGTGCCAGCAGCTTAACGACTAGCGGGGGGCAAGAGACCCAGTACTTC.

The chain uses TRBV6-5 and TRBJ2-7; D is perhaps TRBD1 (6 bases). V lost 9 bases to trimming and J lost 0 bases, with 12 bases between them. This CDR3 region has 13 residues. Germline CDR1 is MNHEY and CDR2 is SVGAGI. The CDR3 spells CASRQDISYEQYF. CDR3 coding DNA: TGTGCCAGTAGACAGGATATCTCCTACGAGCAGTACTTC.